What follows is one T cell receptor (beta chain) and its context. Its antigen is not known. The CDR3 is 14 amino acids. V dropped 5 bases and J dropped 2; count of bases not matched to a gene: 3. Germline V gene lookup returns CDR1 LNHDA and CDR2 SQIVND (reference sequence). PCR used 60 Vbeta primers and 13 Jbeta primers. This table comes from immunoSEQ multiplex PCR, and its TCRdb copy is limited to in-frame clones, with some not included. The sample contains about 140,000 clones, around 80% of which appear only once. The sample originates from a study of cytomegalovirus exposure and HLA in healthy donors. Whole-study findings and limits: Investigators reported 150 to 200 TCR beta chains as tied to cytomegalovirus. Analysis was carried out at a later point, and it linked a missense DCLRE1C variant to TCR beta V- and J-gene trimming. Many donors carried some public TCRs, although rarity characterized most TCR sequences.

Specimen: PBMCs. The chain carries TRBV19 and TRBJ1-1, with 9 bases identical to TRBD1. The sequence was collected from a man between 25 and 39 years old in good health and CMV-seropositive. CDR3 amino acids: CASSLQGANTEAFF. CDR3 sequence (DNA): TGTGCCAGTAGTTTACAGGGGGCAAACACTGAAGCTTTCTTT.